These 12 T cell receptor beta chains were sequenced from one sample in a study of blood T cell repertoires in COVID-19. Measured with immunoSEQ multiplex PCR; TCRdb has only the in-frame clones, and not every one. The repertoire has 140,000 to 150,000 clones, about four fifths of them found once; the top ten carry around 3.4%. Sequenced: peripheral blood. These receptors were collected from a man aged 65 to 85 who had recovered from COVID-19.

This sequence joins TRBV6-2 or TRBV6-3 and TRBJ2-7, with TRBD1 matching 9 bases. Germline V lookup: CDR1 MNHEY, CDR2 SVGEGT. J lost 4 bases, V lost 5 bases, and 6 bases had no gene match. The CDR3 runs to 14 residues. This chain's CDR3 is CASSGGQGLYEQYF. The CDR3, as DNA: TGTGCCAGCAGTGGAGGACAGGGGTTATACGAGCAGTACTTC.

This rearrangement joins TRBV28 to TRBJ2-1, with D possibly matching TRBD2 (6 bases). The CDR3 has 13 residues. CDR1 and CDR2 (germline): MDHEN, SYDVKM. V was shortened by 8 bases and J by 3 bases, with 11 bases between the two germline ends. The CDR3 spells CASGGDFYNEQFF. CDR3 coding DNA: TGTGCCAGCGGCGGGGACTTCTACAATGAGCAGTTCTTC.

This clone was seen at least ten times. The chain combines TRBV5-4 with TRBJ1-1; 9 bases are a match to TRBD1. Germline trimming cut 4 bases from V and 7 bases from J; bases unmatched to any gene: 2. The germline CDR1 and CDR2 sequences are SGHNT and YYREEE (reference sequence). The CDR3 runs 12 residues. The CDR3 reads CASSRDRVEAFF. In DNA, the CDR3 is TGTGCCAGCAGCCGGGACAGGGTTGAAGCTTTCTTT.

CDR3 coding DNA: TGTGCCAGCCCACGAGGGATGGGGGAGCTGTTTTTT. Residues: CASPRGMGELFF. The chain has TRBV6-5 and TRBJ2-2, with D perhaps TRBD2 (5 bases). The CDR3 runs to 12 residues. CDR1 is MNHEY and CDR2 is SVGAGI in the germline V gene. Trimming cost V 8 bases and J 8 bases, with 12 bases left between them.

The table lists this clone with a few counts. The rearrangement joins TRBV30 to TRBJ2-4, with 9 bases lining up with TRBD1. Germline-derived CDR1 and CDR2 are GTSNPN and SVGIG (reference sequence). Trimming took 3 bases from V and 2 from J; bases not matched to a gene: 5. This CDR3 has 15 amino acids. The CDR3 DNA sequence: TGTGCCTGGAGCACAGGGGGCGGTTCCAAAAACATTCAGTACTTC. It yields the protein CAWSTGGGSKNIQYF.

V usage is TRBV7-9 and J usage is TRBJ2-7; a weak D match, TRBD2 (6 bases). Per germline, CDR1 SEHNR and CDR2 FQNEAQ (reference sequence). With 5 bases removed from V and 5 bases from J, the gap between germline ends came to 13 bases. The CDR3 contains 13 residues. CDR3 in DNA: TGTGCCAGCAGCCCTAGACTAGTCCACGAGCAGTACTTC. It translates to CASSPRLVHEQYF.

The chain couples TRBV19 to TRBJ2-7; 7 bases are a match to TRBD2. After removal of 4 bases from V and 3 bases from J, the junction contained 9 bases not matched to a gene. The germline V gene has CDR1 LNHDA and CDR2 SQIVND (reference sequence). The CDR3 has 15 residues. The CDR3 sequence: CASSRNGGGYYEQYF. The CDR3 DNA is TGTGCCAGTAGTAGAAACGGCGGGGGTTACTACGAGCAGTACTTC.

The table lists this clone with a count of one. The chain combines TRBV14 with TRBJ2-3, with 12 positions matching TRBD1. Germline V gene sequence: CDR1 SGHDN, CDR2 FVKESK. With V trimmed by 4 bases and J by 2 bases, 7 bases remained unmatched. The CDR3 runs to 17 residues. The CDR3 protein is CASSPSPGQGATDTQYF. The CDR3 region has the DNA TGTGCCAGCAGCCCTTCACCGGGACAGGGGGCCACAGATACGCAGTATTTT.

The rearrangement links TRBV5-5 to TRBJ2-1; 15 bases align to TRBD2. Per germline, CDR1 SGHKS and CDR2 YYEKEE (reference sequence). V lost 4 bases, J lost 2 bases, and 13 bases stayed unmatched. The CDR3 extends over 20 amino acids. The CDR3 region is CASSGRTGTSGRRAYNEQFF. The DNA for the CDR3 is TGTGCCAGCAGCGGACGGACAGGGACTAGCGGGAGGAGGGCCTACAATGAGCAGTTCTTC.

The chain combines TRBV7-7 with TRBJ2-1; 8 bases fit TRBD1. Germline trimming cut 5 bases from V and 8 bases from J; bases unmatched to any gene: 5. The CDR3 covers 13 residues. Germline V gene sequence: CDR1 SSHAT, CDR2 FNYEAQ (reference sequence). The chain's CDR3 is CASSPDRGDEQFF. As DNA, the CDR3 is TGTGCCAGCAGCCCTGACAGGGGAGATGAGCAGTTCTTC. Using reference TRBV7-7 and TRBJ2-1 for the parts outside the CDR3, the full variable domain is GAGVSQSPRYKVTKRGQDVTLRCDPISSHATLYWYQQALGQGPEFLTYFNYEAQPDKSGLPSDRFSAERPEGSISTLTIQRTEQRDSAMYRCASSPDRGDEQFFGPGTRLTVL.

The chain couples TRBV14 to TRBJ1-2; 12 bases match TRBD1. CDR3 length: 15 amino acids. J was trimmed by 4 bases and V by 3 bases; bases with no gene match: 3. The germline V gene encodes CDR1 SGHDN and CDR2 FVKESK. The CDR3 loop reads CASSHRDRGPYGYTF. For the CDR3, the DNA is TGTGCCAGCAGCCACCGGGACAGGGGGCCCTATGGCTACACCTTC.

The J gene is TRBJ2-6, the V gene TRBV6-1; 7 bases are a match to TRBD1. V gave up 5 bases and J gave up 0 bases; unmatched junction bases: 7. Germline CDR1 and CDR2: MNHNS and SASEGT. This CDR3 region has 17 residues. This CDR3 is CASSKGTAGSGANVLTF. The CDR3 DNA sequence: TGTGCCAGCAGTAAAGGGACAGCCGGCTCTGGGGCCAACGTCCTGACTTTC.